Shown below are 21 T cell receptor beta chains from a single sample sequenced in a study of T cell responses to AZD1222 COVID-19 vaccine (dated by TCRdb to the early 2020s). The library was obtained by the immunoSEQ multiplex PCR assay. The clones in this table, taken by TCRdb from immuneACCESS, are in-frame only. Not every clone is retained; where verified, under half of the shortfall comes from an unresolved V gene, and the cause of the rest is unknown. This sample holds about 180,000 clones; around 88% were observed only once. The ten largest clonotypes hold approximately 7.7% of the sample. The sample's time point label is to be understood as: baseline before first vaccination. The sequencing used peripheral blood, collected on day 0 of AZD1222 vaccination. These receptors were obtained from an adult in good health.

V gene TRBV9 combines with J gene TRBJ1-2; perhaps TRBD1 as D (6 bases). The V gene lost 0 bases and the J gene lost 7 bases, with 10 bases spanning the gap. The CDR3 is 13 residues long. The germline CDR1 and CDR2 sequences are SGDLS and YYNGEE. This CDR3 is CASSVALGGGYTF. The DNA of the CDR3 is TGTGCCAGCAGCGTAGCTTTAGGGGGTGGCTACACCTTC.

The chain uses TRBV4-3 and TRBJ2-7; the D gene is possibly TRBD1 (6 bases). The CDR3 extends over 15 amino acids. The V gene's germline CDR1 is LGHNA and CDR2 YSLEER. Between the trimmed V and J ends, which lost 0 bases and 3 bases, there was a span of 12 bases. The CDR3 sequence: CASSQDRTERYEQYF. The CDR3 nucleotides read TGCGCCAGCAGCCAAGATCGGACAGAGCGCTACGAGCAGTACTTC.

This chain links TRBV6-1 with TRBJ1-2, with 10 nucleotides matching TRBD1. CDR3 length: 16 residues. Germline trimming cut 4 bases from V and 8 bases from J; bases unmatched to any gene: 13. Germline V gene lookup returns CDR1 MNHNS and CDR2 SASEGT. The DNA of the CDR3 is TGTGCCAGCAGTGCAAGAAAAGACAGGGGGCAGGGAGGCTACACCTTC. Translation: CASSARKDRGQGGYTF.

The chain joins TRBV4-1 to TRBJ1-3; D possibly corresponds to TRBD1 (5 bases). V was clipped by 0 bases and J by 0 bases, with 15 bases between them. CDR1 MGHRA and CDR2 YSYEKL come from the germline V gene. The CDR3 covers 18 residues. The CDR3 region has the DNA TGCGCCAGCAGCCAAGATACCGACAGCCCAACCTCTGGAAACACCATATATTTT. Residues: CASSQDTDSPTSGNTIYF.

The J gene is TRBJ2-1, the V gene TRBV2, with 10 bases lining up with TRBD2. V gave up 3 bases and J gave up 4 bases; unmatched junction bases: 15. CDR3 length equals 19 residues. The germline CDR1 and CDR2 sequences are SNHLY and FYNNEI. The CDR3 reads CASSEGLAGALLPYNEQFF. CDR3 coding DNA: TGTGCCAGCAGTGAGGGTCTAGCGGGGGCCCTTCTCCCTTACAATGAGCAGTTCTTC.

The CDR3 DNA reads TGTGCCAGTAGTCCCCGGAGGGGCACTGAAGCTTTCTTT. Translated: CASSPRRGTEAFF. This sequence joins TRBV19 and TRBJ1-1, with D tentatively TRBD1 (5 bases). Germline CDR1 is LNHDA and CDR2 is SQIVND (reference sequence). V lost 5 bases and J lost 4, with 11 bases in between. The CDR3 is 13 amino acids.

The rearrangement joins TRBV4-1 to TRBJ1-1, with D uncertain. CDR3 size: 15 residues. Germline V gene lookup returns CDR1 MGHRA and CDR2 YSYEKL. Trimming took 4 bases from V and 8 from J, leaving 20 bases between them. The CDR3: CASSLSPGRALEAFF. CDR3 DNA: TGCGCCAGCAGCCTCTCCCCCGGTCGGGCACTGGAAGCTTTCTTT.

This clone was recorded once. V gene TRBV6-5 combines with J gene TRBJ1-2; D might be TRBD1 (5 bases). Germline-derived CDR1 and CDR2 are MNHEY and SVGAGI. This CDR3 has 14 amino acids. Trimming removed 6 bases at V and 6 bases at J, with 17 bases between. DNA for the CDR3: TGTGCCAGCAGCCGGGGTGGGGGATCGGATGGCTACACCTTC. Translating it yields CASSRGGGSDGYTF.

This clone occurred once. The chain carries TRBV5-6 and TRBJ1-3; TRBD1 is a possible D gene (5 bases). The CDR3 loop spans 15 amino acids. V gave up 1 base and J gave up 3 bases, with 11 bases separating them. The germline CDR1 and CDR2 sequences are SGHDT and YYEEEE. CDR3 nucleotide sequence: TGTGCCAGCAGCTTGATCTGGGGCGGTGGAAACACCATATATTTT. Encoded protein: CASSLIWGGGNTIYF.

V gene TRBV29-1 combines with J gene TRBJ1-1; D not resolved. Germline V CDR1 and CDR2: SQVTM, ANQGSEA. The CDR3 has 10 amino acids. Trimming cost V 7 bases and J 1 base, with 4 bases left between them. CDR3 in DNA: TGCAGCGCTCAGAACACTGAAGCTTTCTTT. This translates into CSAQNTEAFF.

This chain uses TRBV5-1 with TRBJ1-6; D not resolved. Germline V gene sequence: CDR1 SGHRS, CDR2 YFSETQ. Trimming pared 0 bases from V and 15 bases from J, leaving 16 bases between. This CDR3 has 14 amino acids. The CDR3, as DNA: TGCGCCAGCAGCTTGGACGGTACTGAATCGCGCCTCCACTTT. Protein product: CASSLDGTESRLHF.

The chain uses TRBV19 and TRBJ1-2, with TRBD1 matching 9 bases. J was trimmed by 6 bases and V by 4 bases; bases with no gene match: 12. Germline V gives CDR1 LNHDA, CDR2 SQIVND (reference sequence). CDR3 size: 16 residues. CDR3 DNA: TGTGCCAGTAGTACACCGGGACAGGGCTTATCGGATGGCTACACCTTC. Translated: CASSTPGQGLSDGYTF.

CDR3 region: CASSLPRRGPTRPDEQYF. CDR3 sequence (DNA): TGTGCCAGCAGCCTCCCCAGGAGGGGCCCCACCAGGCCCGACGAGCAGTACTTC. The J gene is TRBJ2-7, the V gene TRBV7-9, with D tentatively TRBD2 (6 bases). The length of the CDR3 is 18 residues. Germline assignment: CDR1 SEHNR and CDR2 FQNEAQ (reference sequence). V lost 5 bases to trimming and J lost 5 bases, with 28 bases between them.

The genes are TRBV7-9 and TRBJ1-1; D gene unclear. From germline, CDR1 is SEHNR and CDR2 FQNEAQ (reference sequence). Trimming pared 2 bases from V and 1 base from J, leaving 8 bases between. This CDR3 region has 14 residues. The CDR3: CASSLSKANTEAFF. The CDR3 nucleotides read TGTGCCAGCAGCTTATCTAAGGCGAACACTGAAGCTTTCTTT.

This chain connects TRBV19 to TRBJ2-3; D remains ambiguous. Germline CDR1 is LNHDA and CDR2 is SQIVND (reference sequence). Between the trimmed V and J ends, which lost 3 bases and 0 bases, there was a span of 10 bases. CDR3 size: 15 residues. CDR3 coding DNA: TGTGCCAGTAGTATGGCGTCTACTAGCACAGATACGCAGTATTTT. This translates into CASSMASTSTDTQYF.

The CDR3 coding sequence is TGTGCCAGCAGCCCTATGAACACTGAAGCTTTCTTT. Amino acids: CASSPMNTEAFF. This chain uses TRBV11-2 with TRBJ1-1, with D uncertain. Germline loops: CDR1 SGHAT, CDR2 FQNNGV. CDR3 size: 12 residues. Deletions cut 5 bases from V and 0 bases from J, with 4 bases between.

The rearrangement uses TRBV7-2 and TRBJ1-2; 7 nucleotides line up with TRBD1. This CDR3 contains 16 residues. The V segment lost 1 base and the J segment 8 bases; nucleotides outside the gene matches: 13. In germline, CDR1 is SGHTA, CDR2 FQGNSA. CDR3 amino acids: CASSLVGTVRKGGYTF. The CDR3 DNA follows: TGTGCCAGCAGCTTAGTTGGGACAGTGAGAAAGGGAGGCTACACCTTC. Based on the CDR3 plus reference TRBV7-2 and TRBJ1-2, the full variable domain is GAGVSQSPSNKVTEKGKDVELRCDPISGHTALYWYRQSLGQGLEFLIYFQGNSAPDKSGLPSDRFSAERTGGSVSTLTIQRTQQEDSAVYLCASSLVGTVRKGGYTFGSGTRLTVV.

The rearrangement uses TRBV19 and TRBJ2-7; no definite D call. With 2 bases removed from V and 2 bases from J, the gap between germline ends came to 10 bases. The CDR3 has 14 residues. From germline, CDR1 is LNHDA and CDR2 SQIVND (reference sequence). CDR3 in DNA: TGTGCCAGTAGTATAAGTGGATTTCCCTACGAGCAGTACTTC. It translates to CASSISGFPYEQYF.

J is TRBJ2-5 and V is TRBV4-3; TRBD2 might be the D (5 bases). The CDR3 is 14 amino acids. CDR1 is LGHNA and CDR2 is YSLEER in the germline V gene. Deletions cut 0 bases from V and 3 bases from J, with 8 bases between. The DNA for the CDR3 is TGCGCCAGCAGCCAAGATTACGGGGAAGAGACCCAGTACTTC. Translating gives CASSQDYGEETQYF.

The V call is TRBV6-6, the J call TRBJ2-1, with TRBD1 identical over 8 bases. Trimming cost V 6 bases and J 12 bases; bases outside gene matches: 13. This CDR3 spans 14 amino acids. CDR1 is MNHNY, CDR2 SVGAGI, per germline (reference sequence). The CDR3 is CASRSGQGGRGQFF. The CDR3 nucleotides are TGTGCCAGCAGGAGTGGACAGGGAGGTAGGGGGCAGTTCTTC.

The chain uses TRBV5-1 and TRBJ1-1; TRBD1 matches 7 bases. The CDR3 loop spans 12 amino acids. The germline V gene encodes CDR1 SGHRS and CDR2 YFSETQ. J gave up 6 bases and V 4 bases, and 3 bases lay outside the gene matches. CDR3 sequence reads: CASSRGTAEAFF. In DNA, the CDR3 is TGCGCCAGCAGCCGAGGGACAGCTGAAGCTTTCTTT. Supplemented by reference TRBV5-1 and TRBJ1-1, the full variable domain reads KAGVTQTPRYLIKTRGQQVTLSCSPISGHRSVSWYQQTPGQGLQFLFEYFSETQRNKGNFPGRFSGRQFSNSRSEMNVSTLELGDSALYLCASSRGTAEAFFGQGTRLTVV.